This is a list of T cell receptor beta chains from one sample in a study of blood T cell repertoires in COVID-19. Sequencing was performed with immunoSEQ multiplex PCR; in TCRdb, only in-frame clones are kept and a portion is missing. The profile shows about 220,000 clones, roughly 90% of them singletons. Material: PBMCs or T cells enriched from blood (not recorded which). The origin of the receptors is a young woman with acute COVID-19. Each CDR3 is given with its conserved first and last residue. Fields, in order: V gene, J gene, clone size, D gene, CDR3 protein, CDR3 DNA. The D gene is left open where the match is weak. The size entry is marked missing in some rows and otherwise reads once, few, many or a size class.

v_gene: TRBV6-5; j_gene: TRBJ1-5; abundance: -; d_gene: -; CDR3aa: CASSYSGMYQPQHF; CDR3nt: TGTGCCAGCAGTTATTCAGGGATGTATCAGCCCCAGCATTTT
v_gene: TRBV5-1; j_gene: TRBJ1-4; abundance: -; d_gene: TRBD1; CDR3aa: CASSSGQGGEKLFF; CDR3nt: TGCGCCAGCAGCTCCGGACAGGGGGGCGAAAAACTGTTTTTT
v_gene: TRBV19; j_gene: TRBJ1-5; abundance: -; d_gene: -; CDR3aa: CASSIGQNQPQHF; CDR3nt: TGTGCCAGTAGTATTGGGCAAAATCAGCCCCAGCATTTT
v_gene: TRBV3-1/TRBV3-2; j_gene: TRBJ1-6; abundance: -; d_gene: TRBD1; CDR3aa: CASSRQGGDSPLHF; CDR3nt: TGTGCCAGCAGTAGACAGGGAGGCGATTCACCCCTCCACTTT
v_gene: TRBV12-3/TRBV12-4; j_gene: TRBJ1-1; abundance: -; d_gene: TRBD1; CDR3aa: CASTQTGTTEAFF; CDR3nt: TGTGCCAGCACCCAGACAGGGACCACTGAAGCTTTCTTT
v_gene: TRBV19; j_gene: TRBJ1-1; abundance: -; d_gene: TRBD1; CDR3aa: CASSSLLGTGNVGPEAFF; CDR3nt: TGTGCCAGTAGTTCCCTCCTAGGGACAGGGAACGTCGGCCCTGAAGCTTTCTTT
v_gene: TRBV5-8; j_gene: TRBJ2-7; abundance: -; d_gene: TRBD2; CDR3aa: CASSNGGGAYEQYF; CDR3nt: TGTGCCAGCAGCAACGGGGGAGGGGCTTACGAGCAGTACTTC
v_gene: TRBV15; j_gene: TRBJ1-5; abundance: -; d_gene: -; CDR3aa: CATSGNRASNQPQHF; CDR3nt: TGTGCCACCAGCGGGAACAGGGCGAGCAATCAGCCCCAGCATTTT
v_gene: TRBV19; j_gene: TRBJ2-6; abundance: -; d_gene: -; CDR3aa: CASSVRGDSGANVLTF; CDR3nt: TGTGCCAGTAGTGTCAGGGGTGACTCTGGGGCCAACGTCCTGACTTTC
v_gene: TRBV7-9; j_gene: TRBJ1-3; abundance: -; d_gene: -; CDR3aa: CASIQKNTIYF; CDR3nt: TGTGCCAGCATCCAGAAAAACACCATATATTTT
v_gene: TRBV5-1; j_gene: TRBJ1-6; abundance: -; d_gene: TRBD1; CDR3aa: CASSLGTGRPNSPLHF; CDR3nt: TGCGCCAGCAGCTTGGGGACAGGGAGGCCTAATTCACCCCTCCACTTT
v_gene: TRBV19; j_gene: TRBJ1-1; abundance: once; d_gene: -; CDR3aa: CASSYFTEAFF; CDR3nt: TGTGCCAGTAGTTATTTCACTGAAGCTTTCTTT
v_gene: TRBV24-1; j_gene: TRBJ2-3; abundance: -; d_gene: TRBD1; CDR3aa: CATSDRGQGADTQYF; CDR3nt: TGTGCCACCAGTGACCGTGGACAGGGGGCGGATACGCAGTATTTT
v_gene: TRBV12-3/TRBV12-4; j_gene: TRBJ2-7; abundance: -; d_gene: TRBD1; CDR3aa: CASTATGVNEQYF; CDR3nt: TGTGCCAGCACTGCGACAGGGGTGAACGAGCAGTACTTC
v_gene: TRBV6-5; j_gene: TRBJ2-1; abundance: -; d_gene: -; CDR3aa: CASSFLDTRNEQFF; CDR3nt: TGTGCCAGCAGTTTCCTGGACACCCGCAATGAGCAGTTCTTC
v_gene: TRBV6-5; j_gene: TRBJ1-5; abundance: -; d_gene: -; CDR3aa: CASSPTENSNQPQHF; CDR3nt: TGTGCCAGCAGTCCGACAGAGAATAGCAATCAGCCCCAGCATTTT
v_gene: TRBV5-1; j_gene: TRBJ1-2; abundance: -; d_gene: -; CDR3aa: CASRLGFAGYTF; CDR3nt: TGCGCCAGCAGACTAGGGTTTGCTGGCTACACCTTC
v_gene: TRBV9; j_gene: TRBJ1-4; abundance: -; d_gene: TRBD1; CDR3aa: CASSVEPRQGYEKLFF; CDR3nt: TGTGCCAGCAGCGTAGAACCCCGACAGGGTTATGAAAAACTGTTTTTT
v_gene: TRBV9; j_gene: TRBJ1-1; abundance: -; d_gene: -; CDR3aa: CASSPRGGDTEAFF; CDR3nt: TGTGCCAGCAGCCCCCGGGGAGGGGACACTGAAGCTTTCTTT
v_gene: TRBV7-2; j_gene: TRBJ1-2; abundance: -; d_gene: -; CDR3aa: CASSPTVWTDYGYTF; CDR3nt: TGTGCCAGCAGCCCAACCGTGTGGACAGACTATGGCTACACCTTC
v_gene: TRBV27; j_gene: TRBJ1-1; abundance: -; d_gene: -; CDR3aa: CASSLPGEGAEAFF; CDR3nt: TGTGCCAGCAGTTTACCTGGGGAGGGCGCTGAAGCTTTCTTT
v_gene: TRBV27; j_gene: TRBJ2-3; abundance: -; d_gene: TRBD1; CDR3aa: CASSLVDRGLPDTQYF; CDR3nt: TGTGCCAGCAGTTTGGTGGACAGGGGGCTTCCAGATACGCAGTATTTT
v_gene: TRBV7-8; j_gene: TRBJ2-7; abundance: once; d_gene: -; CDR3aa: CASSLPNYEQYF; CDR3nt: TGTGCCAGCAGCTTACCCAACTACGAGCAGTACTTC
v_gene: TRBV10-2; j_gene: TRBJ2-1; abundance: -; d_gene: TRBD2; CDR3aa: CASSEPRLAGSYNEQFF; CDR3nt: TGCGCCAGCAGTGAGCCCAGACTAGCGGGTTCCTACAATGAGCAGTTCTTC
v_gene: TRBV27; j_gene: TRBJ2-3; abundance: -; d_gene: -; CDR3aa: CASSLSPDSNTDTQYF; CDR3nt: TGTGCCAGCAGTTTATCCCCTGACAGCAACACAGATACGCAGTATTTT
v_gene: TRBV5-4; j_gene: TRBJ2-5; abundance: -; d_gene: -; CDR3aa: CASSSGGPLETQYF; CDR3nt: TGTGCCAGCAGCTCCGGGGGGCCGTTAGAGACCCAGTACTTC
v_gene: TRBV27; j_gene: TRBJ2-3; abundance: -; d_gene: TRBD2; CDR3aa: CASSLGSGQDTQYF; CDR3nt: TGTGCCAGCAGTTTGGGTAGCGGGCAAGATACGCAGTATTTT
v_gene: TRBV6-2/TRBV6-3; j_gene: TRBJ2-7; abundance: -; d_gene: -; CDR3aa: CASSYANYEQYF; CDR3nt: TGTGCCAGCAGTTACGCGAACTACGAGCAGTACTTC
v_gene: TRBV14; j_gene: TRBJ2-3; abundance: -; d_gene: -; CDR3aa: CASNGGSTDTQYF; CDR3nt: TGTGCCAGCAACGGGGGAAGCACAGATACGCAGTATTTT
v_gene: TRBV9; j_gene: TRBJ2-1; abundance: -; d_gene: TRBD1; CDR3aa: CASSVTGFPYNEQFF; CDR3nt: TGTGCCAGCAGCGTGACAGGGTTCCCCTACAATGAGCAGTTCTTC
v_gene: TRBV12-3/TRBV12-4; j_gene: TRBJ1-5; abundance: -; d_gene: -; CDR3aa: CASSAGVQPQHF; CDR3nt: TGTGCCAGCAGCGCCGGAGTGCAGCCCCAGCATTTT
v_gene: TRBV14; j_gene: TRBJ2-2; abundance: -; d_gene: -; CDR3aa: CASSQWRGPFTGELFF; CDR3nt: TGTGCCAGCAGCCAGTGGAGGGGGCCATTCACCGGGGAGCTGTTTTTT